Each of the 32 T cell receptor beta chains below was sequenced from the same sample in a study of T cell repertoires in cytomegalovirus infection. TCRdb used MiXCR to reprocess the reads, holding one entry per CDR3 protein. The sample contains some 170,000 distinct CDR3 sequences, about 18% of which appear only once. Sequenced input: CD8+ T cells from PBMCs. These receptors were obtained from a human donor in good health (CMV status not recorded). Some clones in this sample may be carry-over from other donors' samples.

This sequence joins TRBV20-1 and TRBJ2-2; the D gene is possibly TRBD2 (6 bases). The CDR3 covers 13 residues. The V gene lost 3 bases and the J gene lost 5 bases, with 10 bases spanning the gap. CDR1 DFQATT and CDR2 SNEGSKA come from the germline V gene (reference sequence). The CDR3 sequence is CSARTRGTGELFF. The CDR3, as DNA: TGCAGTGCTAGGACTAGAGGGACCGGGGAGCTGTTTTTT.

This chain connects TRBV5-6 to TRBJ1-5; TRBD1 agrees at 7 bases. Trimming took 2 bases from V and 0 from J; bases not matched to a gene: 8. The germline V gene encodes CDR1 SGHDT and CDR2 YYEEEE. The CDR3 is 17 residues long. This chain's CDR3 is CASSLGGTPYSNQPQHF. As DNA, the CDR3 is TGTGCCAGCAGCTTAGGGGGCACCCCATATAGCAATCAGCCCCAGCATTTT. The full variable domain, with the rest looked up from reference TRBV5-6 and TRBJ1-5, is DAGVTQSPTHLIKTRGQQVTLRCSPKSGHDTVSWYQQALGQGPQFIFQYYEEEERQRGNFPDRFSGHQFPNYSSELNVNALLLGDSALYLCASSLGGTPYSNQPQHFGDGTRLSIL.

With regard to this clonotype: A read error may explain this, as a much larger clone is one base away. J is TRBJ2-2 and V is TRBV7-2, with TRBD1 as a possible D gene (6 bases). The CDR3 contains 17 residues. Trimming took off 0 bases at V and 1 base at J, with 12 bases between the two ends. Germline V gives CDR1 SGHTA, CDR2 FQGNSA. CDR3 coding DNA: TGTGCCAGCAGCTTAGCGCCAGGGACAAGGAACACCGGGGAGCTGTTTTTT. Its protein product is CASSLAPGTRNTGELFF. Full variable domain (remainder filled in from reference TRBV7-2 and TRBJ2-2): GAGVSQSPSNKVTEKGKDVELRCDPISGHTALYWYRQSLGQGLEFLIYFQGNSAPDKSGLPSDRFSAERTGGSVSTLTIQRTQQEDSAVYLCASSLAPGTRNTGELFFGEGSRLTVL.

This clonotype was seen a few times. The chain links TRBV7-9 to TRBJ1-1, with 9 bases identical to TRBD1. J was trimmed by 1 base and V by 5 bases; bases with no gene match: 14. CDR1 is SEHNR, CDR2 FQNEAQ, per germline (reference sequence). The CDR3 contains 18 residues. The CDR3 bases are TGTGCCAGCAGCCCACCGTCCCGGGACAGGGCTGGGAACACTGAAGCTTTCTTT. Protein product: CASSPPSRDRAGNTEAFF. Complete variable domain (other parts from reference TRBV7-9 and TRBJ1-1): DTGVSQNPRHKITKRGQNVTFRCDPISEHNRLYWYRQTLGQGPEFLTYFQNEAQLEKSRLLSDRFSAERPKGSFSTLEIQRTEQGDSAMYLCASSPPSRDRAGNTEAFFGQGTRLTVV.

V and J are TRBV7-2 and TRBJ2-1, with unresolved D. Germline V lookup: CDR1 SGHTA, CDR2 FQGNSA. This CDR3 spans 15 amino acids. The germline V and J ends were trimmed by 2 bases and 5 bases, with 13 bases remaining between them. The CDR3 loop is CASSLSIRPDNEQFF. CDR3 DNA: TGTGCCAGCAGCTTATCCATCCGACCAGACAATGAGCAGTTCTTC.

This clonotype was counted a few times. The gene calls are TRBV2 and TRBJ2-5; the match to TRBD1 covers 8 bases. With V trimmed by 6 bases and J by 2 bases, 8 bases remained unmatched. The length of the CDR3 is 15 residues. Germline CDR1 SNHLY, CDR2 FYNNEI. Here the CDR3 reads CASREGQAGQETQYF. CDR3 in DNA: TGTGCCAGCAGAGAGGGACAGGCCGGACAAGAGACCCAGTACTTC.

A few counts support this clonotype. V usage is TRBV25-1 and J usage is TRBJ2-7; TRBD1 is a possible D gene (6 bases). Germline loops: CDR1 MGHDK, CDR2 SYGVNS. The CDR3 contains 14 residues. V lost 4 bases and J 4 bases, leaving 14 bases between the germline ends. The CDR3: CASSGPRTAYEQYF. CDR3 in DNA: TGTGCCAGCAGTGGACCCAGGACAGCATACGAGCAGTACTTC.

The chain is built from TRBV7-2 and TRBJ2-2, with 8 bases fitting TRBD1. This CDR3 is built from 18 residues. Germline V CDR1 and CDR2: SGHTA, FQGNSA. Trimming at V came to 6 bases and at J to 5 bases, leaving 17 bases not matched to a gene. The CDR3 region is CASSLRTPDRGKTGELFF. The CDR3 DNA sequence: TGTGCCAGCAGTCTGCGGACCCCCGACAGGGGTAAAACCGGGGAGCTGTTTTTT.

The V call is TRBV4-1, the J call TRBJ1-5; D not certain. The CDR3 is 15 residues long. Trimming removed 0 bases at V and 4 bases at J, with 10 bases between. Germline V CDR1 and CDR2: MGHRA, YSYEKL. CDR3 region: CASSQDPTGNQPQHF. The CDR3 region has the DNA TGCGCCAGCAGCCAAGATCCGACGGGGAATCAGCCCCAGCATTTT.

This clonotype was detected a few times. Here the CDR3 reads CASSQTGTLAIPGANVLTF. The DNA for the CDR3 is TGTGCCAGCAGCCAAACCGGGACCCTTGCTATCCCTGGGGCCAACGTCCTGACTTTC. The J gene is TRBJ2-6, the V gene TRBV7-9; D is possibly TRBD1 or TRBD2 (5 bases each). The CDR3 has 19 residues. Trimming pared 5 bases from V and 2 bases from J, leaving 22 bases between. Germline V gene lookup returns CDR1 SEHNR and CDR2 FQNEAQ (reference sequence).

This clonotype turned up a few times. V is TRBV7-2 and J is TRBJ2-2, with 8 nucleotides matching TRBD1. V shed 8 bases, J shed 7 bases, and the junction held 6 bases outside the gene matches. Germline V gene sequence: CDR1 SGHTA, CDR2 FQGNSA. The CDR3 loop spans 13 amino acids. CDR3 region: CASQGAYIGELFF. The CDR3 DNA is TGTGCCAGCCAGGGGGCGTACATCGGGGAGCTGTTTTTT.

This clonotype was observed a handful of times. This chain joins TRBV7-2 and TRBJ2-5; 9 nucleotides agree with TRBD1. The CDR3 loop spans 16 amino acids. Trimming cost V 5 bases and J 4 bases; bases outside gene matches: 11. Germline V CDR1 and CDR2: SGHTA, FQGNSA. In nucleotides, the CDR3 is TGTGCCAGCAGCCCATACGACAGGGGGGTCCCAGAGACCCAGTACTTC. It specifies CASSPYDRGVPETQYF.

The chain uses TRBV6-4 and TRBJ2-1; TRBD1 is a possible D gene (6 bases). This CDR3 spans 14 amino acids. Per germline, CDR1 MRHNA and CDR2 SNTAGT. Trimming took 3 bases from V and 7 from J, leaving 13 bases between them. CDR3 nucleotides: TGTGCCAGCAGTGATCTTGGGGGCGGAAATGAGCAGTTCTTC. Amino acids: CASSDLGGGNEQFF.

This chain links TRBV29-1 with TRBJ2-5; TRBD2 matches at 7 bases. V lost 7 bases to trimming and J lost 4 bases; unmatched junction nucleotides: 15. The CDR3 is 15 residues long. Germline-derived CDR1 and CDR2 are SQVTM and ANQGSEA. The CDR3 nucleotides read TGCAGCGCTATCCCTGGCGGGGGAATGGCAGAGACCCAGTACTTC. Amino acids: CSAIPGGGMAETQYF.

V usage is TRBV12-5 and J usage is TRBJ2-1; D not resolved. From germline, CDR1 is LGHNT and CDR2 FRNRAP. V was shortened by 1 base and J by 0 bases, with 7 bases between the two germline ends. There are 15 residues in the CDR3. The CDR3: CASGLGTSSYNEQFF. CDR3 nucleotide sequence: TGTGCTAGTGGTTTGGGGACGAGCTCCTACAATGAGCAGTTCTTC.

This chain uses TRBV7-9 with TRBJ1-2, with 7 bases matching TRBD1. The trim removed 1 base at V and 4 bases at J, leaving 0 bases unmatched. CDR3 size: 13 residues. CDR1 is SEHNR, CDR2 FQNEAQ, per germline (reference sequence). This CDR3 is CASSLGDSYGYTF. DNA of the CDR3: TGTGCCAGCAGCTTAGGGGACAGCTATGGCTACACCTTC. The entire variable domain, with the rest obtained from reference TRBV7-9 and TRBJ1-2, is as follows: DTGVSQNPRHKITKRGQNVTFRCDPISEHNRLYWYRQTLGQGPEFLTYFQNEAQLEKSRLLSDRFSAERPKGSFSTLEIQRTEQGDSAMYLCASSLGDSYGYTFGSGTRLTVV.

This chain joins TRBV12-3 or TRBV12-4 and TRBJ1-1; D not certain. V was cut by 1 base and J by 0 bases, with 12 bases left in between. The CDR3 sequence is 16 residues long. This CDR3 is CASSLGPDLMNTEAFF. CDR3 bases: TGTGCCAGCAGTTTAGGGCCGGACCTTATGAACACTGAAGCTTTCTTT.

The chain uses TRBV20-1 and TRBJ2-2; 12 nucleotides agree with TRBD1. The V gene's germline CDR1 is DFQATT and CDR2 SNEGSKA (reference sequence). The CDR3 consists of 18 residues. V was pared by 0 bases and J by 0 bases, with 5 bases of the junction left unmatched. DNA for the CDR3: TGCAGTGCTAGAGATCCGGGACAGGGGGCGTCGAACACCGGGGAGCTGTTTTTT. This sequence encodes CSARDPGQGASNTGELFF.

The chain links TRBV12-3 or TRBV12-4 to TRBJ2-1; no reliable D call. V shed 0 bases and J shed 14 bases, with 11 bases lying between them. The CDR3 totals 12 residues. Here the CDR3 DNA reads TGTGCCAGCAGTTTAGCAGGGCGAGCGAAGTTCTTC. Translation: CASSLAGRAKFF.

Of note for this clonotype: Likely a read error: the CDR3 ends without its conserved phenylalanine or tryptophan. The chain uses TRBV7-9 and TRBJ1-5; TRBD1 might be the D (5 bases). Germline CDR1 SEHNR, CDR2 FQNEAQ (reference sequence). V lost 4 bases to trimming and J lost 2 bases, with 15 bases between them. The CDR3 contains 16 residues. The CDR3 DNA follows: TGTGCCAGCAGCTCCCCCTCGCAGGGAGGCAATCAGCCCCAGCATTAT. Translation: CASSSPSQGGNQPQHY.

This clonotype turned up a few times. The chain carries TRBV30 and TRBJ2-5; D is undetermined. CDR1 is GTSNPN and CDR2 is SVGIG in the germline V gene (reference sequence). The length of the CDR3 is 12 residues. Trimming removed 3 bases at V and 5 bases at J, with 10 bases between. As DNA, the CDR3 is TGTGCCTGGAGGTCCCTTGAGGAGACCCAGTACTTC. Translated: CAWRSLEETQYF.

The V gene is TRBV12-3 or TRBV12-4, the J gene TRBJ2-1; 11 bases map to TRBD2. This CDR3 comprises 13 residues. Germline trimming cut 3 bases from V and 15 bases from J; bases unmatched to any gene: 7. CDR3 residues: CASSFVLAGGSFF. CDR3 DNA: TGTGCCAGCAGTTTCGTGTTAGCGGGGGGGTCGTTCTTC.

This chain connects TRBV7-2 to TRBJ1-1, with 7 positions matching TRBD1. The germline V gene encodes CDR1 SGHTA and CDR2 FQGNSA. There are 13 residues in the CDR3. Trimming cost V 6 bases and J 5 bases; bases outside gene matches: 6. The CDR3 DNA is TGTGCCAGCAGTCCCCCAGGGGGAACTGAAGCTTTCTTT. Protein sequence: CASSPPGGTEAFF. Combining the CDR3 with reference TRBV7-2 and TRBJ1-1 gives the whole variable domain GAGVSQSPSNKVTEKGKDVELRCDPISGHTALYWYRQSLGQGLEFLIYFQGNSAPDKSGLPSDRFSAERTGGSVSTLTIQRTQQEDSAVYLCASSPPGGTEAFFGQGTRLTVV.

This sequence joins TRBV2 and TRBJ2-7, with 7 nucleotides matching TRBD1. V gave up 2 bases and J gave up 3 bases; unmatched junction bases: 10. This CDR3 contains 16 residues. Germline CDR1 SNHLY, CDR2 FYNNEI. The CDR3 DNA follows: TGTGCCAGCAGTGAAATCAGGGACAGAGATAACTACGAGCAGTACTTC. The encoded protein is CASSEIRDRDNYEQYF.

The gene calls are TRBV5-4 and TRBJ2-3, with TRBD2 matching 10 bases. Germline values: CDR1 SGHNT, CDR2 YYREEE (reference sequence). The CDR3 has 16 amino acids. With 0 bases clipped from V and 1 base from J, the junction kept 2 bases outside the gene matches. CDR3 sequence: CASSLEGTSGTDTQYF. DNA of the CDR3: TGTGCCAGCAGCTTGGAAGGGACTAGCGGCACAGATACGCAGTATTTT.

The chain couples TRBV9 to TRBJ2-5; D not resolved. Per the germline V gene, CDR1 is SGDLS and CDR2 is YYNGEE. The CDR3 consists of 15 residues. Trimming removed 3 bases at V and 0 bases at J, with 12 bases between. This CDR3 is CASSDSYPDQETQYF. CDR3 in DNA: TGTGCCAGCAGCGATAGCTATCCTGACCAAGAGACCCAGTACTTC.

The chain employs TRBV10-3 and TRBJ1-1, with D possibly TRBD1 on 5 matching bases. The CDR3 runs 12 residues. Trimming cost V 4 bases and J 5 bases, with 8 bases left between them. CDR1 is ENHRY and CDR2 is SYGVKD in the germline V gene. The CDR3, as DNA: TGTGCCATCAGTGTTCCAGGGACTGAAGCTTTCTTT. Its protein is CAISVPGTEAFF.

This clonotype was seen a handful of times. This sequence joins TRBV6-2 or TRBV6-3 and TRBJ2-7; the D gene could be TRBD1 or TRBD2 (5 bases each). V was clipped by 5 bases and J by 2 bases, with 10 bases between them. This CDR3 is 13 amino acids long. CDR1 is MNHEY and CDR2 is SVGEGT in the germline V gene. The CDR3 reads CASSRGPTYEQYF. CDR3 DNA sequence: TGTGCCAGCAGTCGGGGACCGACCTACGAGCAGTACTTC.

This clonotype was detected a few times. Written as DNA, the CDR3 is TGTGCCAGTAGTATACTTTCGGGGGCGAATCAGCCCCAGCATTTT. It yields the protein CASSILSGANQPQHF. The chain carries TRBV19 and TRBJ1-5; D possibly corresponds to TRBD1 (6 bases). V was trimmed by 2 bases and J by 4 bases, leaving 12 bases between them. The CDR3 runs to 15 residues. Germline CDR1 LNHDA, CDR2 SQIVND (reference sequence).

The CDR3 loop reads CASSPRTTANHYGYTF. The DNA of the CDR3 is TGTGCCAGCAGCCCCAGAACGACGGCCAACCACTATGGCTACACCTTC. The V and J genes are TRBV7-9 and TRBJ1-2, with unresolved D. The CDR3 covers 16 residues. Germline V CDR1 and CDR2: SEHNR, FQNEAQ (reference sequence). V was pared by 5 bases and J by 3 bases, with 19 bases between.

Only a few counts were recorded for this clonotype. The gene calls are TRBV4-3 and TRBJ2-3; D remains ambiguous. CDR1 and CDR2 (germline): LGHNA, YSLEER. V dropped 1 base and J dropped 3 bases, with 8 bases sitting between them. CDR3 length equals 14 residues. This CDR3 reads CASSQVRRTDTQYF. CDR3 DNA sequence: TGCGCCAGCAGCCAAGTGCGTAGGACAGATACGCAGTATTTT.

The chain links TRBV7-9 to TRBJ2-7; TRBD1 agrees at 12 bases. This CDR3 has 16 amino acids. CDR1 and CDR2 (germline): SEHNR, FQNEAQ (reference sequence). Germline trimming cut 5 bases from V and 4 bases from J; bases unmatched to any gene: 9. Here the CDR3 DNA reads TGTGCCAGCAGCCCGCGGGACAGGGGGCTCTGGTACGAGCAGTACTTC. Translated: CASSPRDRGLWYEQYF.